The present TCR beta chain was sequenced within a study of immune cell composition in non-small cell lung cancer. Study in general: Tumours were mainly lung adenocarcinoma or squamous cell carcinoma.

On this clone itself: The antigen remains unidentified. A junction boundary mismatches the germline segment, possibly from a read error.

CDR3 length equals 16 residues. CDR1 SGHVS and CDR2 FQNEAQ come from the germline V gene. The protocol was immunoSEQ multiplex PCR, while the TCRdb copy is restricted to in-frame clones and leaves out a portion. Of under 6,000 clones listed, around four fifths are singletons. General study points: Smoking pack-years did not significantly correlate with tumour TCR-beta clonality. In adenocarcinoma, maximal tumour-associated clone frequency tracked TIL tumour reactivity. Lung adenocarcinomas had lower top 10 clone scores and clonality than squamous tumours.

The sequencing sample was made of lung tumor tissue. The sequence was collected from a human donor with non-small cell lung cancer. This chain joins TRBV7-8 and TRBJ2-7; TRBD2 aligns across 10 bases. CDR3 sequence reads: CASRLGPAGGVYEQYF. In DNA, the CDR3 is TGTGCCAGCAGATTAGGCCCAGCGGGAGGGGTTTACGAGCAGTACTTC.